One and the same sample provided the 7 T cell receptor beta chains below, sequenced in a study of blood T cells in healthy people across ages. With a J-beta primer mix and a sample-barcoded 5' primer, a second PCR ran about 6 to 11 cycles. In TCRdb, the 5' RACE reads were re-called with MiXCR into one record per CDR3 protein. The table shows about 800,000 distinct CDR3 sequences, with 25% occurring only once. These same records also appear under a second study, on T cells of mothers and their children.

The sequencing input was blood. All receptors derive from a boy between 5 and 17 years old in good health.

V and J are TRBV20-1 and TRBJ2-3; the D gene is possibly TRBD2 (6 bases). This CDR3 region has 14 residues. Germline V gene sequence: CDR1 DFQATT, CDR2 SNEGSKA (reference sequence). V was shortened by 3 bases and J by 1 base, with 11 bases between the two germline ends. The CDR3, as DNA: TGCAGTGCTAGTAGGGCTAGCGGCACAGATACGCAGTATTTT. It encodes CSASRASGTDTQYF.

This chain links TRBV6-6 with TRBJ2-5; 8 bases match TRBD1. Losses at the gene ends were 5 bases for V and 5 bases for J; bases not matched to a gene: 10. The CDR3 is made up of 15 amino acids. CDR1 is MNHNY, CDR2 SVGAGI, per germline (reference sequence). The CDR3 DNA follows: TGTGCCAGCAGTGGGCGGTATGGACAGGGTGAGACCCAGTACTTC. Protein: CASSGRYGQGETQYF.

This clonotype was observed a handful of times. The chain uses TRBV15 and TRBJ2-5, with 11 bases matching TRBD1. The assigned J gene may be wrong: the sequence end matches TRBJ2-7 better. Per the germline V gene, CDR1 is LNHNV and CDR2 is YYDKDF (reference sequence). CDR3 length: 16 residues. The CDR3 is CATSRGSGTGGYEQYF. CDR3 nucleotide sequence: TGTGCCACCAGCAGAGGCTCCGGGACAGGGGGCTACGAGCAGTACTTC.

This clonotype was seen ten or more times. The gene calls are TRBV9 and TRBJ2-1; TRBD2 aligns across 8 bases. This CDR3 spans 17 amino acids. Trimming cost V 0 bases and J 3 bases; bases outside gene matches: 8. Germline-derived CDR1 and CDR2 are SGDLS and YYNGEE. The CDR3 sequence is CASSVAGGRDDYNEQFF. The CDR3 DNA follows: TGTGCCAGCAGCGTAGCGGGAGGGCGGGACGACTACAATGAGCAGTTCTTC.

This clonotype turned up a few times. The rearrangement uses TRBV11-2 and TRBJ2-1, with 10 bases aligning to TRBD2. Germline lookup yields CDR1 SGHAT and CDR2 FQNNGV. The CDR3 consists of 17 residues. J gave up 6 bases and V 2 bases, and 10 bases lay outside the gene matches. The CDR3 nucleotides read TGTGCCAGCAGCTTACACCAGGGTCTAGCGGGGGTCAATGAGCAGTTCTTC. Its protein is CASSLHQGLAGVNEQFF. Full variable domain (outside the CDR3, taken from reference TRBV11-2 and TRBJ2-1): EAGVAQSPRYKIIEKRQSVAFWCNPISGHATLYWYQQILGQGPKLLIQFQNNGVVDDSQLPKDRFSAERLKGVDSTLKIQPAKLEDSAVYLCASSLHQGLAGVNEQFFGPGTRLTVL.

This clonotype was recorded a few times. This rearrangement joins TRBV6-1 to TRBJ2-4; the D gene is possibly TRBD2 (6 bases). V dropped 1 base and J dropped 7 bases, with 14 bases sitting between them. Germline V lookup: CDR1 MNHNS, CDR2 SASEGT. This CDR3 has 15 residues. The CDR3 here is CASSEGWEARNIQYF. The CDR3 DNA follows: TGTGCCAGCAGTGAAGGTTGGGAGGCGAGGAACATTCAGTACTTC.

The chain joins TRBV5-6 to TRBJ2-7; the match to TRBD2 covers 12 bases. The CDR3 is 15 residues long. V was clipped by 6 bases and J by 0 bases; unmatched bases: 4. Germline V gives CDR1 SGHDT, CDR2 YYEEEE. Here the CDR3 DNA reads TGTGCCAGCACCGGACTAGCGGGGATCTCCTACGAGCAGTACTTC. Translating gives CASTGLAGISYEQYF.